Below, 32 T cell receptor beta chains from the same sample are listed, as sequenced in a study of tumor and adjacent non-tumor tissue in lung cancer. This sample's RNA came from whole unsorted tissue. Three rounds of nested PCR, following a modified ARM-PCR protocol, produced the TCRbeta library. TCRdb analysed the multiplex PCR reads with MiXCR anew, one entry per CDR3 protein. The sample has some 77,000 distinct CDR3 sequences, 55% to 70% seen once. Sequencing used lung tumor tissue. Receptor source: a woman in her 70s with non-small cell lung cancer.

This rearrangement joins TRBV2 to TRBJ1-6; possibly TRBD1 for D (5 bases). CDR1 is SNHLY and CDR2 is FYNNEI in the germline V gene. V gave up 6 bases and J gave up 10 bases, with 16 bases separating them. This CDR3 contains 14 residues. The CDR3 DNA follows: TGTGCCAGCAGATGGACATGTCTGGTCTCACCCCTCCACTTT. This gives the protein CASRWTCLVSPLHF.

Regarding this clonotype: Being one base from a much bigger clone, this may be a read error. The chain uses TRBV5-1 and TRBJ2-5; 7 bases are shared with TRBD2. CDR1 and CDR2 from the germline V gene are SGHRS and YFSETQ. There are 14 residues in the CDR3. CDR3 loop: CASSLAGLQETLYF. The CDR3 coding sequence is TGCGCCAGCAGCTTAGCGGGACTGCAAGAGACCCTGTACTTC.

Note on this clonotype: As the CDR3 is not closed by the conserved phenylalanine or tryptophan, this likely results from a read error. V gene TRBV11-3 combines with J gene TRBJ2-3; D gene uncertain. In germline, CDR1 is SGHNT, CDR2 YENEEA. CDR3 length: 14 residues. The chain's CDR3 is CANSLDPSTDTQYV. The CDR3 coding sequence is TGTGCCAACAGCTTAGATCCCAGCACAGATACGCAGTATGTT.

Note on this clonotype: The germline gene is not matched at one end of the junction; a read error may be the cause. The rearrangement joins TRBV6-5 to TRBJ1-3; D unresolved. Germline V gene lookup returns CDR1 MNHEY and CDR2 SVGAGI. This CDR3 comprises 15 residues. CDR3 sequence: CASSYSAADQNTIYF. DNA for the CDR3: TGTGCCAGTAGTTACTCGGCAGCTGACCAAAACACCATATATTTT.

This clonotype was recorded once. Relative to the germline gene, one junction end is altered; a read error may explain this. The CDR3 DNA is TGTAGCGTTCCCCCACCCCCAGGTAATGAGCAGTTCTTC. Protein product: CSVPPPPGNEQFF. The chain recombines TRBV29-1 with TRBJ2-1; possible D gene TRBD2, 5 bases. Germline loops: CDR1 SQVTM, CDR2 ANQGSEA. The CDR3 runs to 13 residues.

In the case of this clonotype: A read error may explain this, as a much larger clone is one base away. CDR3 in DNA: TGTGCCAGCAGCCCCCTGTCGGCGGTAGGGAATTACGAGCAGTACTTC. Translated, it gives CASSPLSAVGNYEQYF. The chain couples TRBV7-8 to TRBJ2-7; D unresolved. Trimming removed 5 bases at V and 4 bases at J, with 21 bases between. CDR3 length: 16 amino acids. Germline V gene sequence: CDR1 SGHVS, CDR2 FQNEAQ.

Notes on this clonotype: This may stem from a read error, because a much larger clone lies one nucleotide away. The gene calls are TRBV7-3 and TRBJ1-2, with 7 bases that match TRBD1. Losses at the gene ends were 1 base for V and 3 bases for J; bases not matched to a gene: 2. The CDR3 is 14 residues long. Looked up from germline, CDR1 is SGHTA and CDR2 is FQGTGA. The CDR3 protein is CASSLRGGDYGYTF. The CDR3 bases are TGTGCCAGCAGCTTAAGAGGGGGCGACTATGGCTACACCTTC.

Of note for this clonotype: Here the CDR3 omits its conserved ending phenylalanine or tryptophan, so a read error is the likely source. The V and J genes are TRBV6-1 and TRBJ1-5; TRBD1 might be the D (5 bases). This CDR3 spans 15 amino acids. Germline lookup yields CDR1 MNHNS and CDR2 SASEGT. The CDR3 bases are TGTGGCAGCAGTGATGGAGGGGCCATGGGTCAGCCCCAGCATTCT. This encodes CGSSDGGAMGQPQHS.

Notes on this clonotype: Since a much larger clone is just one base distant, this may be a read error. This chain joins TRBV5-1 and TRBJ2-1, with 9 bases that match TRBD2. From germline, CDR1 is SGHRS and CDR2 YFSETQ. The CDR3 spans 18 residues. The CDR3 DNA follows: TGCGCCAGCAACTTGGTCGGTAGCGGGAGCCCAACCAGTAATGAGCAGTTCTTC. Encoded protein: CASNLVGSGSPTSNEQFF.

About this clonotype: This may be a read error, as it is one base from a much larger clone. The CDR3 nucleotides read TGTGCCAGCAGTCGGGCCGTACAGGGGCCCTCCGAGCAGTACTTC. Its translation is CASSRAVQGPSEQYF. The chain joins TRBV28 to TRBJ2-7, with 7 nucleotides matching TRBD1. The germline V gene has CDR1 MDHEN and CDR2 SYDVKM. The junction had 13 bases not matched to a gene; V was cut back by 5 bases and J by 6 bases. This CDR3 contains 15 residues.

This clonotype was recorded once. The V gene is TRBV24-1, the J gene TRBJ2-5, with a tentative D call TRBD2 (6 bases). CDR1 is KGHDR, CDR2 SFDVKD, per germline. The CDR3 has 13 amino acids. The CDR3 loop is CVTRGGPGETQYF. In DNA form, the CDR3 reads TGTGTTACCAGAGGAGGGCCTGGAGAGACCCAGTACTTC.

As to this clonotype: A junction end diverges from the germline sequence, so it may reflect a read error. V and J are TRBV5-1 and TRBJ2-1, with D possibly TRBD1 on 6 matching bases. The CDR3 length is 15 residues. CDR1 and CDR2 (germline): SGHRS, YFSETQ. DNA of the CDR3: TGCGTCAGCAGCTGGGGGCGGGCCCAGGGCGAAGAGCAGTTCTTC. This codes for CVSSWGRAQGEEQFF.

J is TRBJ1-4 and V is TRBV7-9; TRBD1 agrees at 7 bases. The CDR3 is made up of 16 amino acids. Germline V gene data show CDR1 as SEHNR and CDR2 as FQNEAQ (reference sequence). This chain's CDR3 is CVSSSWTGQGNEKLFF. CDR3 DNA: TGTGTCAGTAGCTCCTGGACAGGCCAGGGGAATGAAAAACTGTTTTTT.

V is TRBV5-5 and J is TRBJ2-7, with D perhaps TRBD2 (6 bases). Germline CDR1 reads SGHKS; CDR2 reads YYEKEE (reference sequence). V was shortened by 5 bases and J by 3 bases, with 24 bases between the two germline ends. The CDR3 length is 17 residues. The CDR3 coding sequence is TGTGCCAGCAGTTCGGGCCTTAGTGGAGGGTGGAGCTACGAGCAGTACTTC. This codes for CASSSGLSGGWSYEQYF.

Worth noting for this clonotype: Possible read error: a much larger clone is one base away. The chain is built from TRBV14 and TRBJ2-5; D assignment may be TRBD1 or TRBD2 (5 bases each). The CDR3 consists of 15 residues. CDR1 is SGHDN, CDR2 FVKESK, per germline. The CDR3: CAGSQAGDGQETQYF. For the CDR3, the DNA is TGTGCCGGCAGCCAAGCCGGGGACGGCCAAGAGACCCAGTACTTC.

Points on this clonotype: A junction end diverges from the germline sequence, so it may reflect a read error. The genes are TRBV6-1 and TRBJ1-2; tentatively, D is TRBD1 (5 bases). Germline V gene lookup returns CDR1 MNHNS and CDR2 SASEGT. The CDR3 has 14 residues. The CDR3 is CAISVNWDDRGHTF. The CDR3, as DNA: TGTGCCATCAGTGTGAACTGGGACGATCGGGGCCACACCTTC.

The chain links TRBV28 to TRBJ1-3; D remains ambiguous. V lost 2 bases and J lost 6, with 17 bases in between. This CDR3 is 16 amino acids long. Germline V gives CDR1 MDHEN, CDR2 SYDVKM. Written as DNA, the CDR3 is TGTGCCAGCAGTTTAACAGCAGGCCAGAGTGCAAACACCATATATTTT. Its translation: CASSLTAGQSANTIYF.

Concerning this clonotype itself: A read error is possible here, since a much larger clone lies one base away. The genes are TRBV11-2 and TRBJ1-1; D gene unclear. V lost 5 bases, J lost 4 bases, and 11 bases lay in between. Germline CDR1 is SGHAT and CDR2 is FQNNGV. The CDR3 runs 13 residues. The CDR3 nucleotides are TGTGCCAGCAGCCCTATTTCGCCCACTGAAGCTTTCTTT. Its protein is CASSPISPTEAFF.

This clonotype was counted a single time. The CDR3 end shows no conserved phenylalanine or tryptophan, and so a read error is likely. V usage is TRBV20-1 and J usage is TRBJ1-1; 7 bases line up with TRBD1. The CDR3 consists of 14 residues. The germline gives CDR1 DFQATT, CDR2 SNEGSKA (reference sequence). V shed 2 bases, J shed 5 bases, and the junction held 8 bases outside the gene matches. CDR3 nucleotide sequence: TGCAGTGCTAGACCCACAGGGGCGGTGACTGAAGCTTTCATT. This sequence encodes CSARPTGAVTEAFI.

In the case of this clonotype: Mismatch with germline at one junction end may stem from a read error. The rearrangement links TRBV6-6 to TRBJ1-1; D not resolved. This CDR3 is built from 13 residues. Germline-derived CDR1 and CDR2 are MNHNY and SVGAGI (reference sequence). CDR3: CACSSSANTEAFF. The CDR3 bases are TGTGCCTGCAGTTCATCAGCCAACACTGAAGCCTTCTTT.

Comments on this clonotype: The conserved final phenylalanine or tryptophan is absent from the CDR3, which likely points to a read error. This sequence joins TRBV29-1 and TRBJ2-7; TRBD2 might be the D (5 bases). CDR1 SQVTM and CDR2 ANQGSEA come from the germline V gene. This CDR3 spans 10 amino acids. This chain's CDR3 is CSVVQHEQYL. Written as DNA, the CDR3 is TGTAGCGTCGTACAGCACGAGCAGTACCTC.

Notes on this clonotype: At one of its ends the junction is not consistent with the germline gene, which may arise from a read error. J is TRBJ2-1 and V is TRBV18; 7 bases fit TRBD1. The CDR3 is 15 amino acids. Germline CDR1 reads KGHSH; CDR2 reads LQKENI. CDR3 region: CVSSHGTVTYNEQFF. The CDR3 DNA reads as TGTGTCAGCTCACACGGGACAGTAACCTACAATGAGCAGTTCTTC.

The chain employs TRBV24-1 and TRBJ1-2; the match to TRBD1 covers 7 bases. V gave up 7 bases and J gave up 5 bases; unmatched junction bases: 3. The CDR3 length is 12 residues. Germline lookup yields CDR1 KGHDR and CDR2 SFDVKD. The CDR3 DNA follows: TGTGCCACCAGCGACAGGGAGTATGGCTACACCTTC. It translates to CATSDREYGYTF.

Note on this clonotype: This may arise from a read error, as a much more abundant clone is one base away. The gene calls are TRBV12-3 or TRBV12-4 and TRBJ1-1; 8 bases are a match to TRBD1. The CDR3 runs 17 residues. This CDR3 reads CASSPPTTGGRNTGAFF. For the CDR3, the DNA is TGTGCCAGCAGTCCACCCACTACAGGGGGGAGGAACACTGGAGCTTTCTTT.

The CDR3 reads CASNTRGGAFF. CDR3 nucleotides: TGTGCCAGCAACACCAGGGGGGGTGCCTTCTTC. V usage is TRBV12-3 or TRBV12-4 and J usage is TRBJ2-1; D may be TRBD1 or TRBD2 (7 bases each). V lost 7 bases and J 16 bases, leaving 17 bases between the germline ends. The CDR3 is 11 amino acids.

About this clonotype: A read error may produce the germline difference seen at one junction end. The genes are TRBV6-5 and TRBJ2-1; 11 bases are a match to TRBD1. The germline V gene has CDR1 MNHEY and CDR2 SVGAGI. The CDR3 sequence is 16 residues long. CDR3 protein: CASSFPRDRGNNVQFF. The DNA for the CDR3 is TGTGCCAGCAGTTTCCCCCGGGACAGGGGGAACAATGTGCAGTTCTTC.

This sequence joins TRBV6-5 and TRBJ2-5; tentative D call: TRBD2 (5 bases). V was shortened by 0 bases and J by 7 bases, with 18 bases between the two germline ends. The CDR3 runs 16 residues. Germline values: CDR1 MNHEY, CDR2 SVGAGI. The CDR3 reads CASSYSLEEREGTQYF. CDR3 sequence (DNA): TGTGCCAGCAGTTACTCGCTTGAGGAGAGGGAAGGGACCCAGTACTTC.

About this clonotype itself: At one boundary the junction diverges from the germline segment, which might be a read error. The gene calls are TRBV5-1 and TRBJ2-1, with D uncertain. The CDR3 covers 15 residues. Germline values: CDR1 SGHRS, CDR2 YFSETQ. The CDR3 loop is CAGSSDTAVVAEQFF. Here the CDR3 DNA reads TGCGCCGGCAGCTCAGACACGGCAGTGGTCGCTGAGCAGTTCTTT.

As regards this clonotype: One junction end does not reproduce the germline sequence, and a read error may be involved. The chain joins TRBV6-1 to TRBJ2-2; the D is unclear. The germline CDR1 and CDR2 sequences are MNHNS and SASEGT. There are 13 residues in the CDR3. The CDR3 sequence: CVSSIESTGELFF. The CDR3 bases are TGTGTCAGCAGTATAGAATCCACCGGGGAGCTGTTTTTT.

The rearrangement joins TRBV28 to TRBJ2-7, with 11 bases lining up with TRBD1. CDR1 is MDHEN, CDR2 SYDVKM, per germline. V was clipped by 5 bases and J by 0 bases; unmatched bases: 12. The CDR3 has 18 amino acids. Here the CDR3 reads CASSLTPGTGGGSYEQYF. The CDR3 nucleotides are TGTGCCAGCAGTCTTACTCCTGGGACAGGGGGTGGCTCCTACGAGCAGTACTTC.

The rearrangement joins TRBV6-1 to TRBJ2-7; D assignment may be TRBD1 or TRBD2 (5 bases each). The V end lost 2 bases, the J end lost 12 bases, and 26 bases lay between the germline ends. This CDR3 spans 16 amino acids. The V gene's germline CDR1 is MNHNS and CDR2 SASEGT. CDR3 region: CASSEYVQGRPWGSYF. DNA for the CDR3: TGTGCCAGCAGTGAATATGTCCAGGGCCGGCCTTGGGGGTCGTACTTC.

Worth noting for this clonotype: The CDR3 does not close with the conserved phenylalanine or tryptophan, likely indicating a read error. V and J are TRBV4-1 and TRBJ2-3, with 9 nucleotides matching TRBD2. The CDR3 runs to 17 residues. Per the germline V gene, CDR1 is MGHRA and CDR2 is YSYEKL. Here the CDR3 DNA reads TGCGCCAGCGGCCAAGATGGAGTGGCGGGAGGGGCAGATACGCAGTATTTA. Encoded protein: CASGQDGVAGGADTQYL.